The 9 T cell receptor beta chains presented below share a single source sample, sequenced in a study of blood T cell repertoires in COVID-19. TCRdb's copy holds only in-frame clones and misses some; the assay was immunoSEQ multiplex PCR. The data show 310,000 or so clones, with about 90% seen just once and about 2% held by the top ten. Material: peripheral blood. Every receptor here comes from a woman between 45 and 60 years old who had recovered from COVID-19.

The chain employs TRBV10-3 and TRBJ1-2; no firm D call. The V and J ends lost 5 bases and 4 bases respectively, with 11 bases between them. This CDR3 has 13 amino acids. CDR1 is ENHRY and CDR2 is SYGVKD in the germline V gene. CDR3 sequence: CAISPSTTYGYTF. CDR3 coding DNA: TGTGCCATCAGTCCCAGTACAACCTATGGCTACACCTTC.

V usage is TRBV29-1 and J usage is TRBJ1-5; a weak D match, TRBD1 (5 bases). Germline CDR1 and CDR2: SQVTM and ANQGSEA. Trimming stripped 4 bases from V and 4 bases from J, with 20 bases between. The CDR3 consists of 16 residues. This CDR3 is CSVAGAGGGYNQPQHF. DNA of the CDR3: TGCAGCGTTGCGGGTGCGGGGGGGGGATATAATCAGCCCCAGCATTTT.

The chain joins TRBV11-2 to TRBJ2-2; 11 bases fit TRBD1. The junction had 3 bases not matched to a gene; V was cut back by 1 base and J by 5 bases. Germline CDR1 is SGHAT and CDR2 is FQNNGV. This CDR3 has 16 residues. The CDR3 sequence: CASSLARDRGTGELFF. CDR3 nucleotide sequence: TGTGCCAGCAGCTTAGCCCGGGACAGGGGGACCGGGGAGCTGTTTTTT.

The chain is built from TRBV7-2 and TRBJ1-6, with 9 bases matching TRBD1. The CDR3 has 18 residues. Trimming removed 5 bases from V and 10 bases from J; junction bases left unmatched: 18. Germline lookup yields CDR1 SGHTA and CDR2 FQGNSA. The CDR3 region has the DNA TGTGCCAGCAGCCGTGCCGGGACAGGGTTCTTGGGTTACTCACCCCTCCACTTT. This sequence encodes CASSRAGTGFLGYSPLHF.

The chain links TRBV3-1 (or the pseudogene TRBV3-2) to TRBJ1-2; 8 nucleotides align to TRBD1. The germline V gene has CDR1 LGHDT and CDR2 YNNKEL (reference sequence). The CDR3 runs to 15 residues. After removal of 2 bases from V and 4 bases from J, the junction contained 6 bases not matched to a gene. The CDR3 DNA reads as TGTGCCAGCAGCCAACCCCCGGGACAGGCCTATGGCTACACCTTC. Translation gives CASSQPPGQAYGYTF.

The gene calls are TRBV6-5 and TRBJ1-2, with 10 bases lining up with TRBD1. V shed 7 bases, J shed 2 bases, and the junction held 7 bases outside the gene matches. The germline CDR1 and CDR2 sequences are MNHEY and SVGAGI. This CDR3 contains 15 residues. The CDR3 sequence is CASTTTGGGNYGYTF. CDR3 DNA: TGTGCCAGCACCACGACAGGGGGCGGAAACTATGGCTACACCTTC.

This clone was seen a few times. The DNA of the CDR3 is TGTGCCAGCAGTCCCGGGGGAACTTATAATTCACCCCTCCACTTT. This encodes CASSPGGTYNSPLHF. The chain recombines TRBV27 with TRBJ1-6; possible D gene TRBD1, 5 bases. V lost 5 bases and J lost 4, with 12 bases in between. CDR3 length: 15 amino acids. The germline V gene has CDR1 MNHEY and CDR2 SMNVEV (reference sequence).

This clone has only one observation. The chain has TRBV28 and TRBJ2-2, with TRBD2 as a possible D gene (6 bases). Looked up from germline, CDR1 is MDHEN and CDR2 is SYDVKM. V gave up 6 bases and J gave up 2 bases, with 13 bases separating them. The length of the CDR3 is 15 residues. The CDR3 DNA is TGTGCCAGCAGCTCTCCGGGACTTAACACCGGGGAGCTGTTTTTT. Protein product: CASSSPGLNTGELFF.

A few counts support this clone. The rearrangement uses TRBV10-3 and TRBJ1-5; D remains unclear. Germline V gives CDR1 ENHRY, CDR2 SYGVKD. The CDR3 sequence is 14 residues long. Between the trimmed V and J ends, which lost 7 bases and 1 base, there was a span of 11 bases. The CDR3 region is CAINLAGSNQPQHF. CDR3 nucleotides: TGTGCCATCAACTTGGCGGGGAGCAATCAGCCCCAGCATTTT.